The rows below give T cell receptor beta chains drawn from one sample of a study of shared clonotypes between healthy human individuals. Only in-frame clones appear in the TCRdb table, and some are missing; sequencing was by immunoSEQ multiplex PCR. The sample contains about 1 million clones, 65% to 75% of which appear only once. The specimen sequenced was memory CD4+ T cells sorted from blood. Receptors were obtained from a man between 18 and 35 years old in good health. The conserved cysteine and the conserved F or W are not part of the CDR3 here.

V	J	CDR3
TRBV5-1	TRBJ2-7	ASSPAGGLISSYEQY
TRBV18	TRBJ1-5	ASSPTEGNQPQH
TRBV29-1	TRBJ1-4	SVREGLGEKLF
TRBV5-1	TRBJ2-5	ASSLSRGRDTETQY
TRBV7-3	TRBJ1-2	ASSLGWLPYGYT
TRBV27	TRBJ1-6	ASSLWDRDNSPLH
TRBV28	TRBJ2-5	ASRPQGREETQY
TRBV4-3	TRBJ2-7	ASSQDSGTGRYEQY
TRBV7-2	TRBJ2-7	ASSKQGSTYEQY
TRBV11-2	TRBJ2-2	ASSLDHSTGELF
TRBV15	TRBJ2-7	ATSRETGGSYEQY
TRBV7-7	TRBJ2-5	ASSLYRAGLEETQY
TRBV27	TRBJ2-7	ASRRGQGSYEQY
TRBV25-1	TRBJ1-4	ASSELWDVNEKLF
TRBV18	TRBJ2-1	ASSPPGQANNEQF
TRBV2	TRBJ2-2	ASRGTSGNTGELF
TRBV5-6	TRBJ2-5	ASSLLLGLAGGQETQY
TRBV27	TRBJ2-7	ASIKGKRKGFNYEQY
TRBV5-4	TRBJ1-1	ASSSSNTEAF
TRBV20-1	TRBJ1-3	SAPNMNTIY
TRBV5-1	TRBJ2-7	ASSLAGGTGQSGEQY
TRBV30	TRBJ2-2	AWRLAGGGGELF
TRBV18	TRBJ1-4	ASSLTQTTTNEKLF
TRBV7-8	TRBJ1-2	ASTSGQLYGYT
TRBV5-6	TRBJ1-4	ASSLTGTGNEKLF
TRBV27	TRBJ2-2	ASSFFTGQGAPGELF
TRBV12-5	TRBJ2-3	ASAWGVSTDTQY
TRBV20-1	TRBJ1-5	SATGGQPQH
TRBV5-4	TRBJ2-1	ASSPKSGDYNEQF
TRBV7-7	TRBJ2-7	ASSLEGRIYEQY
TRBV10-3	TRBJ2-7	ATIPGTGGSYEQY
TRBV10-1	TRBJ2-7	ASSVTSGNEQY
TRBV28	TRBJ2-7	ASYGHPTEQY
TRBV27	TRBJ1-6	ASTRQGAVYNSPLH
TRBV27	TRBJ1-1	ASSSTGGVRNTEAF
TRBV5-4	TRBJ2-1	ASSRDKSSYNEQF
TRBV15	TRBJ2-1	ATSRDRIASSYNEQF
TRBV20-1	TRBJ1-5	SVTQGQPQH
TRBV20-1	TRBJ2-1	SAGGGDEQF
TRBV5-1	TRBJ2-7	ASSGVTGTSDEQY
TRBV29-1	TRBJ1-2	SVVPTGNKAGYT
TRBV6-1	TRBJ2-1	ASSLTGNNEQF
TRBV11-3	TRBJ2-3	ASSFFQSDTQY
TRBV9	TRBJ2-3	ASSPRMGWTDTQY
TRBV18	TRBJ2-3	ASSPRGGSLNTDTQY
TRBV21-1	TRBJ1-6	ASNGSDSPLH
TRBV5-1	TRBJ2-7	ASSLEGQGFEQY
TRBV30	TRBJ1-1	AWSRETEAF
TRBV3-1/TRBV3-2	TRBJ2-1	ASSSRGF
TRBV18	TRBJ1-4	ASSPPSGGNEKLF